There are many counts of the clone carrying this T cell receptor beta chain. Per germline, CDR1 SEHNR and CDR2 FQNEAQ (reference sequence). CDR3 length: 15 residues. Trimming cost V 7 bases and J 4 bases; bases outside gene matches: 9. The data are from a study of CDR3 diversity in severe acne. TCRdb itself ran the PCR reads through MiXCR, one entry per CDR3 protein. The table has 85,000 to 120,000 distinct CDR3 sequences, roughly half seen once. The J gene is TRBJ1-4, the V gene TRBV7-9, with TRBD1 matching 7 bases. The sample comprised blood. The sequence was obtained from a male donor with acne. The CDR3 nucleotides are TGTGCCAGCACCAAAGACAGGGATCATAATGAAAAACTGTTTTTT. Its protein product is CASTKDRDHNEKLFF. Full variable domain (outside the CDR3, taken from reference TRBV7-9 and TRBJ1-4): DTGVSQNPRHKITKRGQNVTFRCDPISEHNRLYWYRQTLGQGPEFLTYFQNEAQLEKSRLLSDRFSAERPKGSFSTLEIQRTEQGDSAMYLCASTKDRDHNEKLFFGSGTQLSVL.